This T cell receptor beta chain was obtained from a study of T cells expressing NK-cell markers (dated by TCRdb to 2019 to 2021). At the level of the whole study: In sorted CD3+CD56+NKG2C+, CD3+CD56+NKG2C- and CD3+CD56-NKG2C+ T-cell subsets from several donors, TCR beta-chain repertoires were profiled. Among the eight sequenced donors, seven were HCMV-seropositive and one was HCMV-seronegative. Illumina HiSeq 2000/2500, MiSeq or NextSeq was used to sequence libraries as 2 x 150 bp reads. All eight donors whose samples were sequenced were randomly selected healthy volunteers, three of them men and five women. Study-level results and caveats: It remained unclear whether the expanded NKG2C-expressing T cell clones were specific for HCMV antigens. Those dominant clonotypes were again the most abundant among CD3+CD56-NKG2C+ cells in several donors, at roughly 25-60.1%. In 5 to 7 donors, the dominant CD3+CD56+NKG2C+ clonotypes were found to rank among the top 10 CD8+ clonotypes and to make up about 1.0-7.5% of CD8+ T cells.

The germline V gene (reference sequence) provides CDR1 DFQATT and CDR2 SNEGSKA. The cysteine opens and the phenylalanine closes a CDR3 of 13 amino acids. The DNA is unrecorded. A commercial ELISA kit detecting HCMV-specific IgG in serum was used to determine HCMV serostatus. Ficoll density gradient centrifugation was used to isolate peripheral blood mononuclear cells from blood. A note on this clonotype: No cognate antigen has been identified for it.

The sample was run on an Illumina HiSeq 2000. TCR beta cDNA libraries were made by 5'RACE template switching that added a universal primer site and unique molecular identifiers. Synthesis of cDNA was primed from the TCR beta constant segment and was followed by two consecutive PCR amplification steps. On the authors' methods: MIGEC handled demultiplexing of the reads and grouping by UMI, while MiTCR was used to assemble and quantify clonotypes. To exclude erroneous sequences, any TCR cDNA sequence not supported by at least two reads was discarded. The tcR package was used for downstream repertoire analysis, with clonotypes matched between fractions based on CDR3 nucleotide sequence plus V segment. VDJmatch was used to annotate antigen specificity against VDJdb, with one amino acid substitution in CDR3 allowed. After the reads were reprocessed by TCRdb, one entry was made per CDR3 protein sequence, with no DNA. These V and J calls rely on TCRdb rather than the paper's analysis. For this sample, the table gives some 140,000 distinct CDR3 sequences. Jointly, the top ten make up around a third of the sample.

The sequencing sample was made of blood T cells: a sorted CD56 or NKG2C T cell subset, CD4+ or CD8+ T cells, or bulk PBMC T cells (not recorded which). The rearrangement combines TRBV20-1 with TRBJ1-4; absent DNA, TCRdb's TRBD1 call cannot be checked. The TCR sequence derives from a woman aged 45-59 years in good health. Donor details come from another sample of the same person, matched by shared clones. The CDR3 reads CSADGRTNEKLFF.